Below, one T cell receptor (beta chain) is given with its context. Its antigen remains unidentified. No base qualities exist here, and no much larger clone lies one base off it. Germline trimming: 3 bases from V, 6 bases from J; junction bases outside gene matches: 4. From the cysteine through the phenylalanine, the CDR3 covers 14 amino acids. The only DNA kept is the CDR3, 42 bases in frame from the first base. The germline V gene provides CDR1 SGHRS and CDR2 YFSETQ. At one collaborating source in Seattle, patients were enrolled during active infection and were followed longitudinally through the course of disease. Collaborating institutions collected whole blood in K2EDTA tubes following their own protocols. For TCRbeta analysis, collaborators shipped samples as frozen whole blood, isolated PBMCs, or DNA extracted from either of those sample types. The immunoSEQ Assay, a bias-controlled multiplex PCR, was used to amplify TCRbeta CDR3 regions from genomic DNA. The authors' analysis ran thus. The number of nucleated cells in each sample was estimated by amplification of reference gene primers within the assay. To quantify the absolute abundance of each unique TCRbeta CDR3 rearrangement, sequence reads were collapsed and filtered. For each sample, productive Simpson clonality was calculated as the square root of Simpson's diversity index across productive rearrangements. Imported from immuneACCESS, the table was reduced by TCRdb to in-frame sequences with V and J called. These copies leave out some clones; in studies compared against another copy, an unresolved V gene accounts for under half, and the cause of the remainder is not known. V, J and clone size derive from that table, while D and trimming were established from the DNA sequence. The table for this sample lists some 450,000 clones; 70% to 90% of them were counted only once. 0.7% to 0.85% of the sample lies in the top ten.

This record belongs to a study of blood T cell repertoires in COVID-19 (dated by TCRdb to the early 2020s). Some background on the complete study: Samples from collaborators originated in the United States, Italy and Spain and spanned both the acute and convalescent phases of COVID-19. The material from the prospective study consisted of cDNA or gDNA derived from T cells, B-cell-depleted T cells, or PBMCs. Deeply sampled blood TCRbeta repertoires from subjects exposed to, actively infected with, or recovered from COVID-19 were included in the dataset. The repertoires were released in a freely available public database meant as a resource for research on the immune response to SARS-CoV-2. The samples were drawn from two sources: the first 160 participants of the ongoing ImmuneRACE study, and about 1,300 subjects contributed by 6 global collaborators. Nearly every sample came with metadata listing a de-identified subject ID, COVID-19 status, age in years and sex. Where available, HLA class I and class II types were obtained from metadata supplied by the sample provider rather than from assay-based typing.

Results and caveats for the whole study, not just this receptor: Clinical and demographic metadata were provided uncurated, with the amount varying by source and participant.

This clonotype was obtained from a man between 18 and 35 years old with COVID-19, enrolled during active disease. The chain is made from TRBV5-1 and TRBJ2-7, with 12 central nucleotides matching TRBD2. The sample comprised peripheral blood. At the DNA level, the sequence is TGCGCCAGCAGCTACTTGACTAGCGGGAGCGAGCAGTACTTC. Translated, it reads CASSYLTSGSEQYF.